The T cell receptor (beta chain) under discussion was sequenced for a study of T cell repertoires in cytomegalovirus infection. In regard to this clonotype: Its antigen is still unknown.

TCRdb re-analysed the reads in MiXCR, keeping a single row per CDR3 protein. The table has 300,000 to 400,000 distinct CDR3 sequences, about 27% seen once. Trimming pared 3 bases from V and 7 bases from J, leaving 13 bases between. This CDR3 has 15 amino acids. Germline V gene lookup returns CDR1 KGHSH and CDR2 LQKENI. The chain uses TRBV18 and TRBJ1-6; no clear D. This receptor was identified in a human donor in good health (CMV status not recorded). Some clones in this sample may be carry-over from other donors' samples. The source material was cultured PBMCs, sampled from culture after CMV antigen stimulation. CDR3 bases: TGTGCCAGCTCACCGAGAGCCACGAGGAATTCACCCCTCCACTTT. The encoded protein is CASSPRATRNSPLHF.